Below, 19 T cell receptor beta chains from the same sample are listed, as sequenced in a study of T cells after yellow fever vaccination. MiXCR, run by TCRdb on the 5' RACE reads, gives a single entry per CDR3 protein. The sample carries a few hundred thousand distinct CDR3 sequences, 15% to 20% recorded once. The specimen comprised PBMCs, sampled before the yellow fever booster vaccination. Every receptor here comes from a young man who received the YFV17D yellow fever vaccine.

V usage is TRBV12-3 or TRBV12-4 and J usage is TRBJ2-6; D is ambiguous. V was clipped by 6 bases and J by 2 bases, with 5 bases between them. The CDR3 consists of 13 residues. CDR3 residues: CASRVPGANVLTF. In nucleotides, the CDR3 is TGTGCCAGCAGGGTCCCTGGGGCCAACGTCCTGACTTTC.

This clonotype was counted a few times. The chain links TRBV12-3 or TRBV12-4 to TRBJ2-7; D is possibly TRBD2 (6 bases). The CDR3 sequence is 12 residues long. V was trimmed by 3 bases and J by 6 bases, leaving 9 bases between them. CDR3 DNA sequence: TGTGCCAGCAGTTTCCCCGGGAGCGAGCAGTACTTC. Encoded protein: CASSFPGSEQYF.

The V call is TRBV4-1, the J call TRBJ2-5, with unresolved D. V lost 1 base and J 2 bases, leaving 11 bases between the germline ends. Germline V gene sequence: CDR1 MGHRA, CDR2 YSYEKL. The CDR3 consists of 15 residues. Here the CDR3 reads CASSQVDTVQETQYF. The CDR3, as DNA: TGCGCCAGCAGCCAAGTCGACACGGTACAAGAGACCCAGTACTTC.

The chain uses TRBV27 and TRBJ2-2, with D possibly called TRBD1 or TRBD2 (5 bases each). V lost 3 bases and J lost 4, with 12 bases in between. CDR3 size: 15 residues. CDR1 and CDR2 (germline): MNHEY, SMNVEV (reference sequence). The chain's CDR3 is CASSFGGVPTGELFF. CDR3 in DNA: TGTGCCAGCAGTTTTGGGGGTGTTCCCACCGGGGAGCTGTTTTTT.

This clonotype has a handful of counts. This rearrangement joins TRBV12-3 or TRBV12-4 to TRBJ1-2; 7 bases align to TRBD1. The V gene end was trimmed by 7 bases and the J gene end by 4 bases; junction bases not matched to a gene: 9. This CDR3 spans 14 amino acids. The CDR3, as DNA: TGTGCCAGCACCTGGACAGGCCTTGGCTATGGCTACACCTTC. Amino acids: CASTWTGLGYGYTF.

This clonotype was seen only a few times. The J gene is TRBJ1-6, the V gene TRBV7-8; tentative D call: TRBD1 (5 bases). Germline values: CDR1 SGHVS, CDR2 FQNEAQ. This CDR3 spans 14 amino acids. Trimming took off 5 bases at V and 4 bases at J, with 9 bases between the two ends. CDR3: CASSPGTYNSPLHF. CDR3 DNA sequence: TGTGCCAGCAGCCCAGGGACGTATAATTCACCCCTCCACTTT.

This clonotype was observed at least ten times. This chain uses TRBV20-1 with TRBJ1-5; D is possibly TRBD1 (5 bases). The germline V gene encodes CDR1 DFQATT and CDR2 SNEGSKA (reference sequence). V was cut by 3 bases and J by 1 base, with 13 bases left in between. The CDR3 runs to 15 residues. The CDR3 loop reads CSASRVGGSNQPQHF. The CDR3 DNA sequence: TGCAGTGCTAGTCGAGTTGGGGGGAGCAATCAGCCCCAGCATTTT.

This clonotype was detected only a few times. The CDR3 region is CATLSKETQYF. CDR3 DNA: TGTGCCACCCTATCGAAAGAGACCCAGTACTTC. The chain has TRBV12-3 or TRBV12-4 and TRBJ2-5; D is uncertain. Trimming shortened V by 10 bases and J by 3 bases, and 9 bases separated the two germline ends. The CDR3 has 11 residues.

The J gene is TRBJ2-3, the V gene TRBV7-2, with TRBD1 matching over 7 bases. The junction had 6 bases not matched to a gene; V was cut back by 1 base and J by 2 bases. This CDR3 comprises 16 residues. Germline lookup yields CDR1 SGHTA and CDR2 FQGNSA. The CDR3 DNA follows: TGTGCCAGCAGCTTAGAAGCAGGGGGTAACACAGATACGCAGTATTTT. It is translated as CASSLEAGGNTDTQYF.

V and J are TRBV30 and TRBJ2-1; 9 bases fit TRBD1. V dropped 0 bases and J dropped 9; count of bases not matched to a gene: 15. CDR1 and CDR2 (germline): GTSNPN, SVGIG (reference sequence). The CDR3 is 17 residues long. CDR3 residues: CAWSVRFRDRVGGEQFF. The CDR3 nucleotides are TGTGCCTGGAGTGTAAGATTCCGGGACAGGGTTGGCGGTGAGCAGTTCTTC.

The J gene is TRBJ2-3, the V gene TRBV7-9; D is unclear. V was shortened by 7 bases and J by 2 bases, with 13 bases between the two germline ends. CDR1 is SEHNR and CDR2 is FQNEAQ in the germline V gene (reference sequence). There are 14 residues in the CDR3. DNA for the CDR3: TGTGCCAGCACCCAAGGACGGACCACAGATACGCAGTATTTT. Its translation is CASTQGRTTDTQYF.

This clonotype was observed at least ten times. J is TRBJ2-1 and V is TRBV25-1; 7 bases fit TRBD1. The CDR3 covers 14 residues. Germline V gene data show CDR1 as MGHDK and CDR2 as SYGVNS. Losses at the gene ends were 5 bases for V and 7 bases for J; bases not matched to a gene: 8. CDR3 bases: TGTGCCAGCAGTACAGGGGTCCTCCATAATGAGCAGTTCTTC. It yields the protein CASSTGVLHNEQFF.

This clonotype was detected many times. This chain connects TRBV29-1 to TRBJ1-1, with 11 bases identical to TRBD1. Germline-derived CDR1 and CDR2 are SQVTM and ANQGSEA. This CDR3 has 13 amino acids. V lost 7 bases to trimming and J lost 2 bases; unmatched junction nucleotides: 3. CDR3 sequence (DNA): TGCAGCGCGGACAGGGGGCTTAACACTGAAGCTTTCTTT. Translating gives CSADRGLNTEAFF.

The chain uses TRBV12-3 or TRBV12-4 and TRBJ2-3; the match to TRBD1 covers 9 bases. The J segment lost 3 bases and the V segment lost 7 bases, leaving 8 bases of the junction unmatched. The CDR3 is 15 amino acids. CDR3 in amino acids: CASKPTGGRTDTQYF. The CDR3 coding sequence is TGTGCCAGCAAGCCCACAGGGGGCCGTACAGATACGCAGTATTTT.

This clonotype occurred many times. The CDR3: CASTIWTTQETQYF. CDR3 bases: TGCGCCAGCACCATCTGGACAACCCAAGAGACCCAGTACTTC. V and J are TRBV5-1 and TRBJ2-5; D may be TRBD1 (5 bases). The germline V gene encodes CDR1 SGHRS and CDR2 YFSETQ. CDR3 length: 14 amino acids. V gave up 6 bases and J gave up 1 base, with 13 bases separating them.

The V and J genes are TRBV4-3 and TRBJ2-1; 7 bases line up with TRBD2. Trimming removed 1 base from V and 0 bases from J; junction bases left unmatched: 6. The CDR3 has 17 amino acids. In germline, CDR1 is LGHNA, CDR2 YSLEER. This CDR3 reads CASSQGVGRGSYNEQFF. CDR3 DNA: TGCGCCAGCAGCCAAGGAGTAGGGAGGGGCTCCTACAATGAGCAGTTCTTC.

The gene calls are TRBV20-1 and TRBJ1-1; perhaps TRBD1 as D (6 bases). CDR1 is DFQATT, CDR2 SNEGSKA, per germline (reference sequence). The ends were cut back, 1 base at V and 1 base at J, with 13 bases in the middle. The CDR3 has 15 residues. The CDR3 sequence: CSARALRGANTEAFF. Here the CDR3 DNA reads TGCAGTGCTAGAGCCCTGAGGGGGGCGAACACTGAAGCTTTCTTT.

This clonotype was seen more than once but under ten times. The gene calls are TRBV20-1 and TRBJ2-3; a weak D match, TRBD2 (6 bases). The CDR3 loop spans 15 amino acids. V lost 0 bases to trimming and J lost 9 bases, with 19 bases between them. Germline V gives CDR1 DFQATT, CDR2 SNEGSKA (reference sequence). The CDR3 here is CSARDGATGRGTQYF. The CDR3 bases are TGCAGTGCTAGAGATGGGGCTACAGGCCGGGGGACGCAGTATTTT.

Many counts were recorded for this clonotype. The chain uses TRBV7-7 and TRBJ2-1, with TRBD2 matching 10 bases. This CDR3 contains 15 residues. Germline V lookup: CDR1 SSHAT, CDR2 FNYEAQ (reference sequence). Losses at the gene ends were 5 bases for V and 6 bases for J; bases not matched to a gene: 7. Written as DNA, the CDR3 is TGTGCCAGCAGCCCCTGGCCTAGCGGGGGCAATGAGCAGTTCTTC. Its protein product is CASSPWPSGGNEQFF.